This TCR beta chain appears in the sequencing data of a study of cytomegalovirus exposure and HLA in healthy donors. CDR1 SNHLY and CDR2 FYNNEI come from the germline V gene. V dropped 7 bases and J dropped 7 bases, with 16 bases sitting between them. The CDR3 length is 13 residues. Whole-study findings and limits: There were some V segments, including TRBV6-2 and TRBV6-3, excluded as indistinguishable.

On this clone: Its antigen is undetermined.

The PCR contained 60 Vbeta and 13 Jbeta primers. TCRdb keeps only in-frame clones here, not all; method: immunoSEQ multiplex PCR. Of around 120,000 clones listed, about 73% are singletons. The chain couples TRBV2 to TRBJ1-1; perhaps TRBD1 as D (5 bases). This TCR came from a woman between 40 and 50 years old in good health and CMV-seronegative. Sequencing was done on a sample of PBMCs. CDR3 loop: CASILGAQFEAFF. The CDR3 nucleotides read TGTGCCAGCATTTTAGGGGCCCAATTTGAAGCTTTCTTT.